The clone carrying this TCR beta chain came up a few times. The data belong to a study of blood T cells in healthy people across ages. Trimming cost V 8 bases and J 4 bases; bases outside gene matches: 14. The CDR3 spans 16 residues. Per sample, a minimum of 6.5 million PBMCs were isolated. With a J-beta primer mix and a sample-barcoded 5' primer, a second PCR ran about 7 to 12 cycles. Per sample, CDR3-containing paired-end reads numbered at least 2.5 million. Using its own MiXCR run on the 5' RACE reads, TCRdb lists one record per CDR3 protein. The sample lists more than 450,000 distinct CDR3 sequences, roughly a quarter occurring once. This same sample was also taken into another study, of T cells of mothers and their children.

This receptor was identified in a boy aged 2-15 years in good health. Sequenced sample: blood. The V call is TRBV12-3 or TRBV12-4, the J call TRBJ2-4; TRBD2 agrees at 7 bases. The CDR3 loop is CASRLAGTSAKNIQYF. As DNA, the CDR3 is TGTGCCAGCCGCCTGGCGGGAACTAGCGCTAAAAACATTCAGTACTTC.